This T cell receptor (beta chain) was sequenced in a study of early T cells in non-severe SARS-CoV-2 infection (dated by TCRdb to the early 2020s). About the study as a whole: Bulk RNA from unsorted whole blood was used for TCR sequencing, so alpha and beta chains could not be paired. Study-wide conclusions, independent of this receptor: VDJdb matching was skewed toward anti-spike CD8 responses and likely underestimated virus-specific expansions by missing private and CD4 specificities.

Preparation of the library involved 5' RACE. Instrument on record: NextSeq 500. In the TCR library protocol, unique molecular identifiers were attached to individual cDNA molecules to correct for PCR bias and sequencing error. Both TCR alpha and beta chains were sequenced, and tight co-correlation was observed between alpha and beta sequence abundances in each sample. The authors' analysis ran thus. Decombinator V4 was used to perform V gene, J gene and CDR3 annotation of TCR sequences. Expanded TCRs were defined as changing significantly between any two time points under a Poisson model with p below 0.0001. Abundances of TCRs were expressed as counts per million after normalisation to the total number of TCRs sequenced in each sample. TRAV1-2 paired with TRAJ12, TRAJ20 or TRAJ33 defined MAIT TCRs, while TRAV10 paired with TRAJ18 defined iNKT TCRs. A search of VDJdb, accessed on 1 November 2021, was run for TCRs annotated to CMV, EBV and SARS-CoV-2, with TCRs annotated for multiple antigens excluded. TCRdb trimmed public reads at Q25 via fastp, called clones via MiXCR and kept in-frame beta chains. Rows matching on CDR3 protein sequence are summarized as one entry with the most common DNA and genes. The V and J calls here are based on TCRdb, not the publication. The sample table lists about 49,000 distinct CDR3 sequences, approximately 4.1% of them with a count of one. The leading ten clones occupy around 6% of the sample.

Ten or more counts support this clonotype. What this receptor recognizes is not known. It has no much larger one-base neighbor in the sample; base qualities were not kept. Set within a cohort of healthcare workers in London, UK, this nested case-control study involved weekly PCR testing of nasopharyngeal swabs along with blood sampling. Healthcare workers were enrolled in the week of the UK lockdown, from 23 to 31 March 2020, and were followed every week for up to roughly 16 weeks. In the germline V gene, CDR1 corresponds to SGHTA and CDR2 to FQGNSA. From cysteine to phenylalanine, the CDR3 is 13 amino acids long. Only the CDR3 DNA stays, 39 bases, in frame from base 1. V is pruned by 5 bases and J by 7 bases, leaving 7 bases of the junction without a gene match.

Sequencing input: whole blood. The rearranged chain carries TRBV7-2 and TRBJ1-2; a stretch of 7 junction bases matches TRBD1. The source is an adult who was a healthcare worker with PCR-confirmed SARS-CoV-2 infection or an uninfected control (not recorded which). The nucleotide sequence reads as follows: TGTGCCAGCAGCGTCGGGACAGCGGTTGGCTACACCTTC. The encoded protein is CASSVGTAVGYTF. The CDR3 plus the reference TRBV7-2 and TRBJ1-2 genes for the other parts give the full variable domain: GAGVSQSPSNKVTEKGKDVELRCDPISGHTALYWYRQSLGQGLEFLIYFQGNSAPDKSGLPSDRFSAERTGGSVSTLTIQRTQQEDSAVYLCASSVGTAVGYTFGSGTRLTVV.